This T cell receptor beta chain was identified during a study of T cells in Graves' hyperthyroidism and ophthalmopathy. Each person with ophthalmopathy scored at least 3 on the Clinical Activity Score, reached NOSPECS grade 4 or higher, and had been ill under 3 months. Lactation, pregnancy, other autoimmune disease or uncontrolled infection excluded patients. Per germline, CDR1 DFQATT and CDR2 SNEGSKA (reference sequence). The CDR3 has 14 amino acids. V trimming: 0 bases; J trimming: 7 bases; junction bases outside the gene matches: 4. Using RNA transcripts as the source, TCR beta CDR3 regions were amplified. In the first-round RT-PCR of the TCR CDR3, the HTBI primer set was used. TCRdb re-called the multiplex PCR reads through MiXCR, storing one row per CDR3 protein. The sample records hundreds of thousands of distinct CDR3 sequences, 20% to 25% being singletons.

The chain employs TRBV20-1 and TRBJ1-1, with 11 bases matching TRBD1. What was sequenced was blood. The sequence derives from a man aged 30 to 39 with Graves' ophthalmopathy. The CDR3 protein is CSAREGTGGIEAFF. The CDR3 bases are TGCAGTGCTAGAGAAGGGACAGGGGGAATTGAAGCTTTCTTT.